This entry lists 16 T cell receptor beta chains sequenced from one sample in a study of blood T cell repertoires in COVID-19. The assay was immunoSEQ multiplex PCR, and TCRdb's table has in-frame clones only and misses some. Seen here are some 100,000 clones, roughly nine tenths observed once, and the top ten hold about 0.89%. Source material: peripheral blood. The receptors originated from a man in his sixties with acute or convalescent COVID-19.

The table lists this clone with a few counts. The chain uses TRBV25-1 and TRBJ2-2; tentatively, D is TRBD1 (6 bases). Trimming removed 6 bases at V and 6 bases at J, with 14 bases between. The CDR3 extends over 14 amino acids. CDR1 MGHDK and CDR2 SYGVNS come from the germline V gene. The CDR3 nucleotides are TGTGCCAGCAGCCCGATAGAGGGGGCCGGGGAGCTGTTTTTT. Protein: CASSPIEGAGELFF. The full variable domain, with the rest looked up from reference TRBV25-1 and TRBJ2-2, is EADIYQTPRYLVIGTGKKITLECSQTMGHDKMYWYQQDPGMELHLIHYSYGVNSTEKGDLSSESTVSRIRTEHFPLTLESARPSHTSQYLCASSPIEGAGELFFGEGSRLTVL.

V and J are TRBV4-2 and TRBJ2-7, with TRBD2 as a possible D gene (6 bases). CDR3 length: 13 amino acids. V was cut by 4 bases and J by 2 bases, with 9 bases left in between. The V gene's germline CDR1 is LGHNA and CDR2 YNFKEQ. As DNA, the CDR3 is TGTGCCAGCAGCCTAGCGGAGACCTACGAGCAGTACTTC. Protein sequence: CASSLAETYEQYF.

This chain links TRBV7-2 with TRBJ2-7, with TRBD2 as a possible D gene (5 bases). V was clipped by 1 base and J by 5 bases, with 9 bases between them. This CDR3 spans 13 amino acids. Germline V gene data show CDR1 as SGHTA and CDR2 as FQGNSA. The CDR3 coding sequence is TGTGCCAGCAGCTTAGATTACGGGGACGAGCAGTACTTC. Translating it yields CASSLDYGDEQYF.

The chain carries TRBV7-9 and TRBJ2-1; 8 bases are shared with TRBD2. The CDR3 contains 15 residues. CDR1 and CDR2 from the germline V gene are SEHNR and FQNEAQ (reference sequence). Losses at the gene ends were 6 bases for V and 0 bases for J; bases not matched to a gene: 4. The CDR3 here is CASRESGSSYNEQFF. The CDR3 DNA is TGTGCCAGCAGGGAAAGCGGGAGCTCCTACAATGAGCAGTTCTTC.

The chain joins TRBV6-6 to TRBJ1-6; maybe TRBD1 (5 bases). Germline V gene data show CDR1 as MNHNY and CDR2 as SVGAGI (reference sequence). V was shortened by 5 bases and J by 8 bases, with 16 bases between the two germline ends. The CDR3 consists of 15 residues. The chain's CDR3 is CASSPPGDRDSPLHF. For the CDR3, the DNA is TGTGCCAGCAGTCCTCCGGGGGATCGCGATTCACCCCTCCACTTT.

V and J are TRBV6-6 and TRBJ2-7; a weak D match, TRBD1 (7 bases). Trimming removed 5 bases from V and 7 bases from J, with 18 bases in between. Germline-derived CDR1 and CDR2 are MNHNY and SVGAGI (reference sequence). The CDR3 is made up of 14 amino acids. The CDR3 DNA sequence: TGTGCCAGCAGTAAGACAGGGAGGACGGGTGAGCAGTACTTC. Translated, it gives CASSKTGRTGEQYF.

The rearrangement joins TRBV7-9 to TRBJ1-3; 7 bases are a match to TRBD1. Trimming removed 3 bases from V and 2 bases from J; junction bases left unmatched: 4. The germline CDR1 and CDR2 sequences are SEHNR and FQNEAQ (reference sequence). The CDR3 is 15 residues long. The CDR3 reads CASSLTGSPGNTIYF. The CDR3 DNA reads TGTGCCAGCAGCTTGACAGGGTCACCTGGAAACACCATATATTTT. Based on the CDR3 plus reference TRBV7-9 and TRBJ1-3, the full variable domain is DTGVSQNPRHKITKRGQNVTFRCDPISEHNRLYWYRQTLGQGPEFLTYFQNEAQLEKSRLLSDRFSAERPKGSFSTLEIQRTEQGDSAMYLCASSLTGSPGNTIYFGEGSWLTVV.

This chain links TRBV5-1 with TRBJ1-3, with a weak D call TRBD1 (5 bases). The germline V gene has CDR1 SGHRS and CDR2 YFSETQ. V dropped 0 bases and J dropped 7 bases, with 17 bases sitting between them. This CDR3 contains 16 residues. CDR3 amino acids: CASSLEFGRASNTIYF. CDR3 nucleotide sequence: TGCGCCAGCAGCTTGGAATTCGGCAGGGCAAGTAACACCATATATTTT.

The sample holds one count of this clone. The J gene is TRBJ2-7, the V gene TRBV5-4; 7 bases map to TRBD1. The CDR3 is 13 amino acids. In germline, CDR1 is SGHNT, CDR2 YYREEE (reference sequence). The trim removed 4 bases at V and 2 bases at J, leaving 3 bases unmatched. CDR3 sequence (DNA): TGTGCCAGCAGCCGACAGGGACCCTACGAGCAGTACTTC. This sequence encodes CASSRQGPYEQYF.

The chain has TRBV5-8 and TRBJ2-1; TRBD2 might be the D (6 bases). Germline V gives CDR1 SGHTS, CDR2 YDEGEE. Trimming shortened V by 10 bases and J by 10 bases, and 9 bases separated the two germline ends. CDR3 length equals 9 residues. The CDR3 DNA reads as TGTGCCGGAGGGTTGGAGCAGTTCTTC. Protein sequence: CAGGLEQFF.

The chain links TRBV7-9 to TRBJ1-5; 7 bases line up with TRBD1. The germline CDR1 and CDR2 sequences are SEHNR and FQNEAQ (reference sequence). With V trimmed by 0 bases and J by 6 bases, 8 bases remained unmatched. The CDR3 runs 16 residues. CDR3 region: CASSLAQGDNRQPQHF. In nucleotides, the CDR3 is TGTGCCAGCAGCTTAGCGCAGGGGGACAACCGTCAGCCCCAGCATTTT.

This chain joins TRBV5-8 and TRBJ1-1; 7 nucleotides agree with TRBD1. Trimming took 3 bases from V and 0 from J; bases not matched to a gene: 2. The germline gives CDR1 SGHTS, CDR2 YDEGEE. The CDR3 contains 14 residues. CDR3 DNA: TGTGCCAGCAGCTGGGGACAGTTGAACACTGAAGCTTTCTTT. Amino acids: CASSWGQLNTEAFF.

J is TRBJ1-1 and V is TRBV28; D ambiguous. The CDR3 has 13 amino acids. The V end lost 5 bases, the J end lost 3 bases, and 10 bases lay between the germline ends. CDR1 MDHEN and CDR2 SYDVKM come from the germline V gene. CDR3 protein: CASSPLGDTEAFF. The CDR3 nucleotides are TGTGCCAGCAGTCCCCTCGGGGACACTGAAGCTTTCTTT. Using reference TRBV28 and TRBJ1-1 for the parts outside the CDR3, the full variable domain is DVKVTQSSRYLVKRTGEKVFLECVQDMDHENMFWYRQDPGLGLRLIYFSYDVKMKEKGDIPEGYSVSREKKERFSLILESASTNQTSMYLCASSPLGDTEAFFGQGTRLTVV.

V gene TRBV28 combines with J gene TRBJ1-2, with D unclear. Germline CDR1 reads MDHEN; CDR2 reads SYDVKM. The CDR3 is made up of 13 amino acids. V was clipped by 3 bases and J by 0 bases, with 5 bases between them. CDR3: CASSLTPNYGYTF. CDR3 coding DNA: TGTGCCAGCAGTTTGACACCTAACTATGGCTACACCTTC.

About this clone itself: Other DNA variants within this sample encode the same CDR3. The chain has TRBV5-1 and TRBJ1-1; D possibly corresponds to TRBD1 (5 bases). Germline V gene lookup returns CDR1 SGHRS and CDR2 YFSETQ. The CDR3 has 14 amino acids. Trimming took off 4 bases at V and 2 bases at J, with 12 bases between the two ends. Here the CDR3 DNA reads TGCGCCAGCAGCAGGGGCCAGGGAAACACTGAAGCTTTCTTT. This sequence encodes CASSRGQGNTEAFF.

The chain recombines TRBV18 with TRBJ2-2; D possibly corresponds to TRBD2 (5 bases). There are 15 residues in the CDR3. Trimming removed 3 bases from V and 7 bases from J, with 15 bases in between. CDR1 is KGHSH, CDR2 LQKENI, per germline. This chain's CDR3 is CASSPQGLIDGELFF. The CDR3 coding sequence is TGTGCCAGCTCACCCCAAGGACTTATCGACGGGGAGCTGTTTTTT.